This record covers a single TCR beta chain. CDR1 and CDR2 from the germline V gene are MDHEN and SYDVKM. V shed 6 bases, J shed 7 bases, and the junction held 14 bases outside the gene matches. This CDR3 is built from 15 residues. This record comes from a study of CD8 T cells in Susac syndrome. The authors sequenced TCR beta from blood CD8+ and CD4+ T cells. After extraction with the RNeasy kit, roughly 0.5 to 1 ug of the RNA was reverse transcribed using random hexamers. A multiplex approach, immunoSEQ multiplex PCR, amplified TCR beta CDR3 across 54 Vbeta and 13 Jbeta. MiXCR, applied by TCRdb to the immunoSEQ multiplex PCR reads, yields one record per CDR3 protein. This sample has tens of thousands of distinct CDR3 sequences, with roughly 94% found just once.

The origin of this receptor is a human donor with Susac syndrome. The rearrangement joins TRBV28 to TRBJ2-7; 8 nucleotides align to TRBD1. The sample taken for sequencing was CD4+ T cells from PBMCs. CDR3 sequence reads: CASRTTDRAFREQYF. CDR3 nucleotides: TGTGCCAGCAGGACAACGGACAGGGCATTCCGAGAGCAGTACTTC.